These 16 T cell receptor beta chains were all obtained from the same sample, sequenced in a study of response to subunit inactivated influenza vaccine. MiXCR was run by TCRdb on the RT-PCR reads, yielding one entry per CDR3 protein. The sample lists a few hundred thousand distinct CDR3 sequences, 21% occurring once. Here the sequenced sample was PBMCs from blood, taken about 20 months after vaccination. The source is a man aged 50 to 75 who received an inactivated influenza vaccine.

CDR3 in amino acids: CASSITGPGNNEQFF. CDR3 coding DNA: TGTGCCAGCAGCATAACCGGCCCAGGGAACAATGAGCAGTTCTTC. V gene TRBV7-2 combines with J gene TRBJ2-1, with D possibly TRBD1 on 5 matching bases. CDR1 is SGHTA, CDR2 FQGNSA, per germline. CDR3 length: 15 amino acids. V lost 5 bases to trimming and J lost 5 bases, with 16 bases between them. The entire variable domain, with the rest obtained from reference TRBV7-2 and TRBJ2-1, is as follows: GAGVSQSPSNKVTEKGKDVELRCDPISGHTALYWYRQSLGQGLEFLIYFQGNSAPDKSGLPSDRFSAERTGGSVSTLTIQRTQQEDSAVYLCASSITGPGNNEQFFGPGTRLTVL.

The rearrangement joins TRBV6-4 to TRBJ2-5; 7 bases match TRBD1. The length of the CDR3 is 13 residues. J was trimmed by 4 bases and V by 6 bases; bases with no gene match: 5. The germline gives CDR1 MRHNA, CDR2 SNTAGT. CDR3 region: CASSPTGRETQYF. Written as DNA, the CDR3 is TGTGCCAGCAGCCCGACAGGGAGAGAGACCCAGTACTTC.

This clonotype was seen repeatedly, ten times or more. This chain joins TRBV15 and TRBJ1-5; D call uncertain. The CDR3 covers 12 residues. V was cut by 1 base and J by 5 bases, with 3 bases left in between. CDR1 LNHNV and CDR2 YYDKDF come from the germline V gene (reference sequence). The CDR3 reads CATSRAHQPQHF. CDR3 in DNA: TGTGCCACCAGCAGAGCTCATCAGCCCCAGCATTTT.

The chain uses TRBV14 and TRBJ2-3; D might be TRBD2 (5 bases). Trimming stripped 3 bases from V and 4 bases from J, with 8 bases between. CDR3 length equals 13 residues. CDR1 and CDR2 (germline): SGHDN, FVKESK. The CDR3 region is CASSQGGSDTQYF. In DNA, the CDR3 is TGTGCCAGCAGCCAGGGCGGGTCAGATACGCAGTATTTT.

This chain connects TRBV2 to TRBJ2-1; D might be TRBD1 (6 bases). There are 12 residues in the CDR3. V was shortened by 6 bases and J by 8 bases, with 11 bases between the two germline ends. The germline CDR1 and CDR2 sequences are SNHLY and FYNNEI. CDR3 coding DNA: TGTGCCAGCAGGAACAGGGTCGATGAGCAGTTCTTC. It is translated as CASRNRVDEQFF.

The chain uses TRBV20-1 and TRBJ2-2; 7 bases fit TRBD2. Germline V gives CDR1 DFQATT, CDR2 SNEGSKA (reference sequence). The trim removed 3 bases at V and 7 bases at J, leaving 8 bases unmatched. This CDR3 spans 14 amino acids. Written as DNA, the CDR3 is TGCAGTGCTAGTCCCAGCGGGATTATCGGGGAGCTGTTTTTT. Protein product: CSASPSGIIGELFF.

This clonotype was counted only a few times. Written as DNA, the CDR3 is TGTGCCAGCAGCCCCCGACCCCCCAACACTGAAGCTTTCTTT. Residues: CASSPRPPNTEAFF. This rearrangement joins TRBV9 to TRBJ1-1; unclear D gene. V lost 4 bases and J 2 bases, leaving 12 bases between the germline ends. The CDR3 loop spans 14 amino acids. Germline-derived CDR1 and CDR2 are SGDLS and YYNGEE.

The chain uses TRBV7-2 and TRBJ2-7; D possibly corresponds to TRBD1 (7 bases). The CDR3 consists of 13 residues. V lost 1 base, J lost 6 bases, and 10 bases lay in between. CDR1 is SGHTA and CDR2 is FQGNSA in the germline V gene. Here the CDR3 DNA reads TGTGCCAGCAGCTTAGGCAGGGGGGTCGAGCAGTACTTC. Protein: CASSLGRGVEQYF.

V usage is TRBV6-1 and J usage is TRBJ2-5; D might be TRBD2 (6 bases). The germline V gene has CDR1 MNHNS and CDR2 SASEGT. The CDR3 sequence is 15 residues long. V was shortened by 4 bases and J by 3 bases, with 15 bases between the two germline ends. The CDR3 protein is CASSATGLTEETQYF. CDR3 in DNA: TGTGCCAGCAGTGCAACGGGACTTACCGAAGAGACCCAGTACTTC.

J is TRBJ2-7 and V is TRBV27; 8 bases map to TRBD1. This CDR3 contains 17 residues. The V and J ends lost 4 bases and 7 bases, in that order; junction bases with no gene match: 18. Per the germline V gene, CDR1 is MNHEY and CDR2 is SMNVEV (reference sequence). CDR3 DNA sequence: TGTGCCAGCAGTTCAATGACAGGGGCGGATTATCTACTTGAGCAGTACTTC. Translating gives CASSSMTGADYLLEQYF.

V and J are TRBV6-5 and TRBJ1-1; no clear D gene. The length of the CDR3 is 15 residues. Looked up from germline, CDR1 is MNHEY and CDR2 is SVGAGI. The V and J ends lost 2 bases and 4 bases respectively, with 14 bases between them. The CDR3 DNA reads TGTGCCAGCAGTTACCTGGGTCTAGGGCGCACTGAAGCTTTCTTT. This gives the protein CASSYLGLGRTEAFF.

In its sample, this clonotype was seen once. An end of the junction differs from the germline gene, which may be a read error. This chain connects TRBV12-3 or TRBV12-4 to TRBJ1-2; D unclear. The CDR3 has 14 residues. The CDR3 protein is CASSPRVNSDGDTF. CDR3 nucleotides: TGTGCCAGCAGTCCTCGGGTCAATTCGGATGGCGACACCTTC.

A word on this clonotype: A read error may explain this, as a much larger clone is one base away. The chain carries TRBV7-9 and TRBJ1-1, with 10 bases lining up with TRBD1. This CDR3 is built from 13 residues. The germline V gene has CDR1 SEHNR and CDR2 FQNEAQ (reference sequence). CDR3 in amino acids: CASSLEGTGVALF. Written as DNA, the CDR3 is TGTGCCAGCAGCTTAGAAGGGACAGGGGTTGCTTTATTT.

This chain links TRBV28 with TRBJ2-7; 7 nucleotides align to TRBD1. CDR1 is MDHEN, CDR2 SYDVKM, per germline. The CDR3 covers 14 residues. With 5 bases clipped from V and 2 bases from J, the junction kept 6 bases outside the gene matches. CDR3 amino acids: CASSQTDRAYEQYF. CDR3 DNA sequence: TGTGCCAGCAGTCAGACTGACAGGGCCTACGAGCAGTACTTC. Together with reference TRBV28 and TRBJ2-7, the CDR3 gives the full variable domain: DVKVTQSSRYLVKRTGEKVFLECVQDMDHENMFWYRQDPGLGLRLIYFSYDVKMKEKGDIPEGYSVSREKKERFSLILESASTNQTSMYLCASSQTDRAYEQYFGPGTRLTVT.

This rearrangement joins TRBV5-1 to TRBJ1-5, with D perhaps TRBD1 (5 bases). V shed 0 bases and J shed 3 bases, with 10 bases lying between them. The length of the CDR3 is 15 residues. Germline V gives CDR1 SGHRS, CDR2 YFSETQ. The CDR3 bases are TGCGCCAGCAGCTTGGCGGGACTCCACAATCAGCCCCAGCATTTT. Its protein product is CASSLAGLHNQPQHF. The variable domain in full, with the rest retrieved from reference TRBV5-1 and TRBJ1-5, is KAGVTQTPRYLIKTRGQQVTLSCSPISGHRSVSWYQQTPGQGLQFLFEYFSETQRNKGNFPGRFSGRQFSNSRSEMNVSTLELGDSALYLCASSLAGLHNQPQHFGDGTRLSIL.

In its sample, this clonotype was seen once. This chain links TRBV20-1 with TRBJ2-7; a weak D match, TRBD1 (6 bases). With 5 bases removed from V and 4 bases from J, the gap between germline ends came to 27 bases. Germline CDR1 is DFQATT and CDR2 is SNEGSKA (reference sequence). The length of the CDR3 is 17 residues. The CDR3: CSASGAGATPAPYEQYF. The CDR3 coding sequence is TGCAGTGCTTCAGGGGCCGGAGCCACCCCAGCCCCTTACGAGCAGTACTTC.